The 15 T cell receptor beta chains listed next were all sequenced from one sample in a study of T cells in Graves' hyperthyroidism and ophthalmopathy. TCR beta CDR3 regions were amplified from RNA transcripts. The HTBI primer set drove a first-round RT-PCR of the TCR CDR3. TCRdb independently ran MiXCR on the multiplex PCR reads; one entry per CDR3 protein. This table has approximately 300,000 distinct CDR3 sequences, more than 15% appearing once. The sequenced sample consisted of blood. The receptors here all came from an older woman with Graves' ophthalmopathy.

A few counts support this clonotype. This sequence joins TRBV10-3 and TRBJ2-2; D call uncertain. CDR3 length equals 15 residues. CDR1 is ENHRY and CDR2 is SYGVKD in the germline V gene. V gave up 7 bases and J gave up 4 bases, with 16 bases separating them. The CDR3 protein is CAITGNRSATGELFF. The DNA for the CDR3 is TGTGCCATCACGGGCAACCGTTCCGCCACCGGGGAGCTGTTTTTT.

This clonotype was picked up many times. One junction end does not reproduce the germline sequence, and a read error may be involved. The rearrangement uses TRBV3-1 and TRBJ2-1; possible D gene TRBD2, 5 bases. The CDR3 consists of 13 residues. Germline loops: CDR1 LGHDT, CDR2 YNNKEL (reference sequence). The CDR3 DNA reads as TGTGCCAGCACCCAAGGGAGAGGTGGGGAGCAGTTCTTC. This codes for CASTQGRGGEQFF.

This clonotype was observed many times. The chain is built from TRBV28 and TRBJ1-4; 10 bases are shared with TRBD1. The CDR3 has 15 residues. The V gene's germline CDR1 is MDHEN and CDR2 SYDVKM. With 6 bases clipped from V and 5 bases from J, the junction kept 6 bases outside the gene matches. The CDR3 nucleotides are TGTGCCAGCAGCCGACAGGGGGCCGAGAATGAAAAACTGTTTTTT. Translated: CASSRQGAENEKLFF.

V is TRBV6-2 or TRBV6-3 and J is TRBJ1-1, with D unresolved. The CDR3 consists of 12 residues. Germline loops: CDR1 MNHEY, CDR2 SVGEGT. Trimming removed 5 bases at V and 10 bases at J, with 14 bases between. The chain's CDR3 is CASSTAPVRAFF. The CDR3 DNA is TGTGCCAGCAGTACCGCACCCGTACGAGCTTTCTTT.

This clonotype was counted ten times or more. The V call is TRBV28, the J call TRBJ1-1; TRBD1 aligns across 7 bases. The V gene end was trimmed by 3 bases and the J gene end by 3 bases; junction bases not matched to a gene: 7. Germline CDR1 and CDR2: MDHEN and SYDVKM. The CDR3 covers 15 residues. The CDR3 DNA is TGTGCCAGCAGTTTGTCAGCAGGGGGAGACACTGAAGCTTTCTTT. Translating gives CASSLSAGGDTEAFF.

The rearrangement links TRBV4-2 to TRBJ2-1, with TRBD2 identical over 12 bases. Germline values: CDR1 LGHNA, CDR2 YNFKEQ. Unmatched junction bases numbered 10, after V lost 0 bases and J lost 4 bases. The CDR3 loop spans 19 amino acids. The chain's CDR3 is CASSQELPSGGAGYNEQFF. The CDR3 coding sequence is TGTGCCAGCAGCCAAGAGTTACCTAGCGGGGGGGCTGGGTACAATGAGCAGTTCTTC.

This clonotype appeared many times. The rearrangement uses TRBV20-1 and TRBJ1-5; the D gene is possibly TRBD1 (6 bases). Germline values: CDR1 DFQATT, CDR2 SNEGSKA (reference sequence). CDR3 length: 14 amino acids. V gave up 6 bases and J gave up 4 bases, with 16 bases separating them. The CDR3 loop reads CSARWGTPNQPQHF. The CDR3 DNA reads TGCAGTGCCAGATGGGGGACACCAAATCAGCCCCAGCATTTT.

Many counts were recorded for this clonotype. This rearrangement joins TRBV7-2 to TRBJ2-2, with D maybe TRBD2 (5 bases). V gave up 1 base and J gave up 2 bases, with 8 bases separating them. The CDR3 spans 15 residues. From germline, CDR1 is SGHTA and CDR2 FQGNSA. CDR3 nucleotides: TGTGCCAGCAGCTTAGGTCTAGCCAACACCGGGGAGCTGTTTTTT. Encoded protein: CASSLGLANTGELFF.

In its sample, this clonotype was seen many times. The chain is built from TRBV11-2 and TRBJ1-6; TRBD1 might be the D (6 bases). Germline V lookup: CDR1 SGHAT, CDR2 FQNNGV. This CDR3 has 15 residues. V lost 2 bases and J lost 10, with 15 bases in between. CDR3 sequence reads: CASSLSTGFLSPLHF. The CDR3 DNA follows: TGTGCCAGCAGCTTAAGTACAGGGTTTTTATCACCCCTCCACTTT.

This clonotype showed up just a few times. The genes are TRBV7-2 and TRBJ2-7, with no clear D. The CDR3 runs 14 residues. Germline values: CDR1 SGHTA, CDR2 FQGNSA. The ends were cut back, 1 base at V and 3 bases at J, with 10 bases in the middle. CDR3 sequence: CASSLGGFDYEQYF. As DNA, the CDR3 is TGTGCCAGCAGCTTAGGTGGATTTGACTACGAGCAGTACTTC.

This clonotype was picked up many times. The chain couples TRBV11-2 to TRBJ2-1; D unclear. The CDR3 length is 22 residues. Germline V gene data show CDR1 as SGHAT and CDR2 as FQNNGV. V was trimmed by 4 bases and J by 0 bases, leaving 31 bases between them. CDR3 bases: TGTGCCAGCAGCTCACGTGACTCGGCTTCCTCCCTCTTTGTTAGCTCCTACAATGAGCAGTTCTTC. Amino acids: CASSSRDSASSLFVSSYNEQFF.

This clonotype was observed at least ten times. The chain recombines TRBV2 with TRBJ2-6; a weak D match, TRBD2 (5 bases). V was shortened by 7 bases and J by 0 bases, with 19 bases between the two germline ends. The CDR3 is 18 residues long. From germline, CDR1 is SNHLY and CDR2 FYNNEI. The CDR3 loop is CASIPTGSLISGANVLTF. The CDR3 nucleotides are TGTGCCAGCATCCCGACGGGATCCCTAATCTCTGGGGCCAACGTCCTGACTTTC.

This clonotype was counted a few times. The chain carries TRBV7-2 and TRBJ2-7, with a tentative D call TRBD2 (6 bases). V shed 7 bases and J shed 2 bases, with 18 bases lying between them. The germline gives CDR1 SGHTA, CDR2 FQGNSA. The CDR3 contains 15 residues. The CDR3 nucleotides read TGTGCCAGCACCCGAGGCGGGGACGGAACCTACGAGCAGTACTTC. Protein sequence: CASTRGGDGTYEQYF.

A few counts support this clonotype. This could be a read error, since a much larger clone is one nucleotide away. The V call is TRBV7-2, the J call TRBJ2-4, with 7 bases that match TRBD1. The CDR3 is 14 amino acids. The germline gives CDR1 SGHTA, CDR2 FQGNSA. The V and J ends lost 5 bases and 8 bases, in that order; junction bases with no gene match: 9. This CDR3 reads CASSPQGSDDIQYF. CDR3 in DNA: TGTGCCAGCAGCCCACAGGGGAGTGATGACATTCAGTACTTC.

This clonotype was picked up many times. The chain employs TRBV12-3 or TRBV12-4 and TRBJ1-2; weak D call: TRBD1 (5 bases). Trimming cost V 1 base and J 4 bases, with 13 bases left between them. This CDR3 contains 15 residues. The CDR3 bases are TGTGCCAGCAGTTTAGGAGGTACAGGCTTCTATGGCTACACCTTC. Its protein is CASSLGGTGFYGYTF.